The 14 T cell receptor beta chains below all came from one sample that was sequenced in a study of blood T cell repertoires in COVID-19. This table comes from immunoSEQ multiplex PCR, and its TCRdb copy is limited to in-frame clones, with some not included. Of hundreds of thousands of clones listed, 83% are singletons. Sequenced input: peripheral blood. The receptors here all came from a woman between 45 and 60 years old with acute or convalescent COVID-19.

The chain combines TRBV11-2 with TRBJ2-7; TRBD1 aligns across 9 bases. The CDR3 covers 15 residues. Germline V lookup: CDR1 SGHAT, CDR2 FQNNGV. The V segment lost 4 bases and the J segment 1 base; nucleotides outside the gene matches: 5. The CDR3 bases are TGTGCCAGCAGCTCACAGGGGGCACTTTCCTACGAGCAGTACTTC. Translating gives CASSSQGALSYEQYF.

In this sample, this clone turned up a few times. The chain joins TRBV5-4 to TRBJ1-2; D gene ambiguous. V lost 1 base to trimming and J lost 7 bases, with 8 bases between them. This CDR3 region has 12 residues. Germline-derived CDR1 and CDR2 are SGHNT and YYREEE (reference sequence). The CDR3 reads CASSLSSVGYTF. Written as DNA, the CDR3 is TGTGCCAGCAGCTTGAGTAGCGTTGGCTACACCTTC. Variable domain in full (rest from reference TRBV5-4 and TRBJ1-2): ETGVTQSPTHLIKTRGQQVTLRCSSQSGHNTVSWYQQALGQGPQFIFQYYREEENGRGNFPPRFSGLQFPNYSSELNVNALELDDSALYLCASSLSSVGYTFGSGTRLTVV.

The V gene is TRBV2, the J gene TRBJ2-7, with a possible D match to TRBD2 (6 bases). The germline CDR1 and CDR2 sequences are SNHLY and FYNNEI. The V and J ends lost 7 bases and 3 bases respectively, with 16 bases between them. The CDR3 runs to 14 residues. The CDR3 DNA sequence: TGTGCCAGCACTTGGGGGACTCAAAACTACGAGCAGTACTTC. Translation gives CASTWGTQNYEQYF.

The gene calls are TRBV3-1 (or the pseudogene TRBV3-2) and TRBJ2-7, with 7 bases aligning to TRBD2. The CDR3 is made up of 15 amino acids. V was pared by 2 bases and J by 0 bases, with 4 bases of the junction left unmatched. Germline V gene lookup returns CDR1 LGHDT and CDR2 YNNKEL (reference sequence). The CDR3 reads CASSQLRTSSYEQYF. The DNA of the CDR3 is TGTGCCAGCAGCCAATTACGGACTAGCTCCTACGAGCAGTACTTC.

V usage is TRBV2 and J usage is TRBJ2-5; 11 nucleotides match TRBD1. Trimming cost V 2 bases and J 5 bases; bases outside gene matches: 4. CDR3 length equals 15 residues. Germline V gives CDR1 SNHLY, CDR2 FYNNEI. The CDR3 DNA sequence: TGTGCCAGCAGTGAAAGGGACAGGGGGTCTGAGACCCAGTACTTC. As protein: CASSERDRGSETQYF.

The CDR3 DNA sequence: TGTGCCAGCAGCTGGGACAGACAGCAGCCCCAGCATTTT. It encodes CASSWDRQQPQHF. The chain recombines TRBV6-5 with TRBJ1-5; 7 bases fit TRBD1. The junction had 6 bases not matched to a gene; V was cut back by 6 bases and J by 7 bases. The germline V gene has CDR1 MNHEY and CDR2 SVGAGI. The CDR3 extends over 13 amino acids.

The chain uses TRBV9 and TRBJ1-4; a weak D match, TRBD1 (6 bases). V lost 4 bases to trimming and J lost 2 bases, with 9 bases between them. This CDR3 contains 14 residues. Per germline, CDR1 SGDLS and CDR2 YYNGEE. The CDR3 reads CASSPGQTNEKLFF. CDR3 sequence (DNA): TGTGCCAGCAGCCCCGGACAGACTAATGAAAAACTGTTTTTT.

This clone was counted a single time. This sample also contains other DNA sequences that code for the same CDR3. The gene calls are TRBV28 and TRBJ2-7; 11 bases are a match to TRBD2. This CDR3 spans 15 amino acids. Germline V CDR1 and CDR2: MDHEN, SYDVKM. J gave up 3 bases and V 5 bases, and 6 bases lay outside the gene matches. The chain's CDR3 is CASSPLAGGYYEQYF. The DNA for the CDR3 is TGTGCCAGCAGTCCTTTAGCGGGAGGGTACTACGAGCAGTACTTC.

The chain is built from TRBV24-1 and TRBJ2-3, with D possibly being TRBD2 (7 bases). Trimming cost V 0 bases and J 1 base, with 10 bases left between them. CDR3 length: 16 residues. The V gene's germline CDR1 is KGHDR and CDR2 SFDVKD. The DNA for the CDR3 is TGTGCCACCAGTGATTTGGGGAGGGGGGGCACAGATACGCAGTATTTT. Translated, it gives CATSDLGRGGTDTQYF.

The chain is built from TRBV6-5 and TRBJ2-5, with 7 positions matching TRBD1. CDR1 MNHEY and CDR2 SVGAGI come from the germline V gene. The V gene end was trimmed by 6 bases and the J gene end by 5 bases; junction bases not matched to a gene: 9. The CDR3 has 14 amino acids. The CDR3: CASSRDRVQETQYF. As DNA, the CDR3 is TGTGCCAGCAGCCGTGACAGGGTTCAGGAGACCCAGTACTTC.

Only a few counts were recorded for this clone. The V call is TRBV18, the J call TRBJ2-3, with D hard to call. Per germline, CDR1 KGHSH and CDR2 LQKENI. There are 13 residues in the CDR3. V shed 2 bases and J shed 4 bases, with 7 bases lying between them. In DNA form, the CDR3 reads TGTGCCAGCTCACCATCGTCTCCAGATACGCAGTATTTT. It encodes CASSPSSPDTQYF.

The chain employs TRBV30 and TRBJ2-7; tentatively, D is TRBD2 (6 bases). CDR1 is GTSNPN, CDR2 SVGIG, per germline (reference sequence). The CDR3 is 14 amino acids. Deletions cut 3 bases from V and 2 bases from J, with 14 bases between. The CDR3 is CAWRRTTTAYEQYF. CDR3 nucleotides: TGTGCCTGGAGAAGGACTACTACGGCCTACGAGCAGTACTTC.

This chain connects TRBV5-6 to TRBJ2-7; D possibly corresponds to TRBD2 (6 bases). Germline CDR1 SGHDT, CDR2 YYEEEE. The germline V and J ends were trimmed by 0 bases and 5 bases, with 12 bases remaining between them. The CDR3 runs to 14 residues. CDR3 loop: CASSLGLVADEQYF. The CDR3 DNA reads TGTGCCAGCAGCTTGGGACTAGTTGCTGACGAGCAGTACTTC.

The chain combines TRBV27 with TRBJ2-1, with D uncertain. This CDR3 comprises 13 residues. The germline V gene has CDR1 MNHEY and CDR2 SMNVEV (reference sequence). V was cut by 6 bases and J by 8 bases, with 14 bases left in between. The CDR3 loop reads CASRRRALHEQFF. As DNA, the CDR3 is TGTGCCAGCAGGAGGAGAGCGCTACATGAGCAGTTCTTC.